This entry lists 20 T cell receptor beta chains sequenced from one sample in a study of siplizumab effects on memory and regulatory T cells. Here immunoSEQ multiplex PCR was the method, and the copy in TCRdb shows in-frame clones only, minus some. This table has 55,000 to 70,000 clones, 93% appearing once. The material sequenced was CD8+ T cells sorted from blood. The receptor set was obtained from a human donor in good health.

J is TRBJ2-7 and V is TRBV5-1; tentatively, D is TRBD1 or TRBD2 (5 bases each). There are 14 residues in the CDR3. The germline V gene has CDR1 SGHRS and CDR2 YFSETQ. The V end was cut by 4 bases, the J end by 2 bases, with 13 bases between. The CDR3 spells CASSAWGSPYEQYF. DNA of the CDR3: TGCGCCAGCAGCGCCTGGGGGAGCCCCTACGAGCAGTACTTC.

The chain combines TRBV20-1 with TRBJ1-2; D gene ambiguous. Per the germline V gene, CDR1 is DFQATT and CDR2 is SNEGSKA (reference sequence). The CDR3 is 11 amino acids. Deletions cut 0 bases from V and 8 bases from J, with 7 bases between. The CDR3 reads CSARDWTGYTF. As DNA, the CDR3 is TGCAGTGCTAGAGATTGGACCGGCTACACCTTC.

The chain joins TRBV4-1 to TRBJ1-5; no firm D call. CDR1 and CDR2 (germline): MGHRA, YSYEKL. Trimming left V 4 bases short and J 6 bases short, with 10 bases between. This CDR3 is 13 amino acids long. CDR3 bases: TGCGCCAGCAGCCTCCCGTCAGGTCAGCCCCAGCATTTT. It yields the protein CASSLPSGQPQHF.

Written as DNA, the CDR3 is TGCGCCAGCAGCCAAGAGCAGGGAATGAACACTGAAGCTTTCTTT. Translated: CASSQEQGMNTEAFF. This rearrangement joins TRBV4-3 to TRBJ1-1; D might be TRBD1 (5 bases). Trimming cost V 0 bases and J 0 bases, with 8 bases left between them. This CDR3 has 15 amino acids. CDR1 is LGHNA and CDR2 is YSLEER in the germline V gene.

V usage is TRBV5-1 and J usage is TRBJ2-1; 8 positions match TRBD2. The CDR3 extends over 20 amino acids. Germline CDR1 SGHRS, CDR2 YFSETQ. Trimming removed 0 bases from V and 9 bases from J; junction bases left unmatched: 23. CDR3 sequence reads: CASSLARAGGLWPLDGEQFF. The CDR3 DNA is TGCGCCAGCAGCTTGGCCAGGGCGGGAGGTCTTTGGCCATTGGACGGTGAGCAGTTCTTC.

V gene TRBV4-1 combines with J gene TRBJ2-7; D call uncertain. Trimming shortened V by 1 base and J by 2 bases, and 9 bases separated the two germline ends. The CDR3 has 14 amino acids. The germline CDR1 and CDR2 sequences are MGHRA and YSYEKL. This CDR3 is CASSQGVLTYEQYF. The CDR3 DNA sequence: TGCGCCAGCAGCCAAGGTGTCCTTACCTACGAGCAGTACTTC.

The chain couples TRBV25-1 to TRBJ1-4; tentative D call: TRBD1 (5 bases). V was pared by 3 bases and J by 7 bases, with 9 bases between. Looked up from germline, CDR1 is MGHDK and CDR2 is SYGVNS. This CDR3 is 13 amino acids long. The CDR3: CASSDGGFEKLFF. The CDR3 DNA reads as TGTGCCAGCAGTGATGGGGGATTTGAAAAACTGTTTTTT.

CDR3 nucleotides: TGTGCCAGCAGCCCGACCCCGGGAGGTCAGGACTACACCTTC. It encodes CASSPTPGGQDYTF. V is TRBV7-6 and J is TRBJ1-2; no reliable D call. Trimming cost V 5 bases and J 10 bases, with 20 bases left between them. The germline CDR1 and CDR2 sequences are SGHVS and FNYEAQ. This CDR3 is built from 14 residues.

V usage is TRBV25-1 and J usage is TRBJ2-5, with D perhaps being TRBD1 or TRBD2 (5 bases each). The CDR3 spans 11 residues. V was pared by 4 bases and J by 5 bases, with 5 bases between. The V gene's germline CDR1 is MGHDK and CDR2 SYGVNS. The CDR3 nucleotides read TGTGCCAGCAGTGGGGGGGAGACCCAGTACTTC. It translates to CASSGGETQYF.

This chain joins TRBV7-6 and TRBJ2-3; 9 bases map to TRBD2. This CDR3 region has 18 residues. Germline V lookup: CDR1 SGHVS, CDR2 FNYEAQ. The V and J ends lost 1 base and 6 bases, in that order; junction bases with no gene match: 14. The CDR3, as DNA: TGTGCCAGCAGCTTAGTAATAGCGGGAGCCCCAATACCGGATACGCAGTATTTT. Protein product: CASSLVIAGAPIPDTQYF.

This clone was observed once. The chain employs TRBV21-1 and TRBJ1-1; whether TRBD1, the table's D call, matches the DNA was not checked. TRBV21-1 is an annotated pseudogene. This CDR3 contains 17 residues. CDR3 loop: CASSPRDRGKGNTEAFF. The CDR3, as DNA: TGTGCCAGCAGCCCTCGGGACAGGGGAAAAGGAAACACTGAAGCTTTCTTT.

The chain uses TRBV28 and TRBJ2-7; TRBD1 agrees at 10 bases. This CDR3 has 14 residues. The germline V gene encodes CDR1 MDHEN and CDR2 SYDVKM. V gave up 0 bases and J gave up 7 bases; unmatched junction bases: 3. Here the CDR3 DNA reads TGTGCCAGCAGTTTATGGGGGACAGGGGTTGAGCAGTACTTC. Its protein is CASSLWGTGVEQYF.

The genes are TRBV15 and TRBJ2-7; D not resolved. The CDR3 extends over 13 amino acids. Trimming left V 8 bases short and J 2 bases short, with 13 bases between. Germline V gene lookup returns CDR1 LNHNV and CDR2 YYDKDF (reference sequence). This CDR3 reads CATSVEFTYEQYF. CDR3 bases: TGTGCCACCTCGGTCGAGTTTACCTACGAGCAGTACTTC. Full variable domain (missing parts from reference TRBV15 and TRBJ2-7): DAMVIQNPRYQVTQFGKPVTLSCSQTLNHNVMYWYQQKSSQAPKLLFHYYDKDFNNEADTPDNFQSRRPNTSFCFLDIRSPGLGDTAMYLCATSVEFTYEQYFGPGTRLTVT.

The V gene is TRBV6-4, the J gene TRBJ2-1; perhaps TRBD2 as D (6 bases). The CDR3 is 13 residues long. Trimming took off 0 bases at V and 7 bases at J, with 7 bases between the two ends. Per the germline V gene, CDR1 is MRHNA and CDR2 is SNTAGT. The CDR3 region is CASSDSGGNEQFF. The CDR3 bases are TGTGCCAGCAGTGACTCTGGGGGGAATGAGCAGTTCTTC.

CDR3 coding DNA: TGTGCCAGCAGCCTGTTGACAGGGCTGAGCTCCTACAATGAGCAGTTCTTC. It yields the protein CASSLLTGLSSYNEQFF. The rearrangement uses TRBV7-3 and TRBJ2-1; 7 bases are a match to TRBD1. V shed 5 bases, J shed 0 bases, and the junction held 10 bases outside the gene matches. The CDR3 has 17 amino acids. Germline-derived CDR1 and CDR2 are SGHTA and FQGTGA.

This clone was observed once. This rearrangement joins TRBV7-3 to TRBJ2-7; D is perhaps TRBD2 (6 bases). CDR1 is SGHTA, CDR2 FQGTGA, per germline. The CDR3 consists of 14 residues. The ends were cut back, 2 bases at V and 2 bases at J, with 10 bases in the middle. The CDR3 DNA sequence: TGTGCCAGCAGCTTAGGTAGCGGACCCTACGAGCAGTACTTC. It is translated as CASSLGSGPYEQYF. Together with reference TRBV7-3 and TRBJ2-7, the CDR3 gives the full variable domain: GAGVSQTPSNKVTEKGKYVELRCDPISGHTALYWYRQSLGQGPEFLIYFQGTGAADDSGLPNDRFFAVRPEGSVSTLKIQRTERGDSAVYLCASSLGSGPYEQYFGPGTRLTVT.

The chain combines TRBV6-5 with TRBJ2-3, with 8 bases matching TRBD2. J was trimmed by 8 bases and V by 6 bases; bases with no gene match: 7. This CDR3 is 13 amino acids long. Germline V gene data show CDR1 as MNHEY and CDR2 as SVGAGI. CDR3 region: CASRGREVATQYF. The CDR3 DNA reads as TGTGCCAGCAGGGGGCGGGAGGTCGCTACGCAGTATTTT.

The chain employs TRBV28 and TRBJ2-7, with 11 nucleotides matching TRBD2. The CDR3 sequence is 15 residues long. With V trimmed by 2 bases and J by 5 bases, 5 bases remained unmatched. The germline V gene encodes CDR1 MDHEN and CDR2 SYDVKM. This CDR3 reads CASSLVTSGSNEQYF. Here the CDR3 DNA reads TGTGCCAGCAGTTTAGTCACTAGCGGGAGCAACGAGCAGTACTTC.

The chain links TRBV29-1 to TRBJ2-1; D remains unclear. The CDR3 contains 12 residues. Trimming took off 4 bases at V and 3 bases at J, with 7 bases between the two ends. Germline CDR1 SQVTM, CDR2 ANQGSEA. The DNA for the CDR3 is TGCAGCGTTGTGTTGGTCTACAATGAGCAGTTCTTC. Protein product: CSVVLVYNEQFF.

The chain combines TRBV2 with TRBJ2-2; 10 bases match TRBD1. The length of the CDR3 is 15 residues. CDR1 is SNHLY, CDR2 FYNNEI, per germline. Trimming took 6 bases from V and 4 from J; bases not matched to a gene: 5. CDR3 protein: CASRPDRGSTGELFF. The CDR3, as DNA: TGTGCCAGCAGGCCGGACAGGGGGAGCACCGGGGAGCTGTTTTTT.